Listed here are 32 T cell receptor beta chains from one sample, sequenced in a study of response to subunit inactivated influenza vaccine. TCRdb reprocessed the RT-PCR reads via MiXCR and lists one record per CDR3 protein. The sample lists 550,000 to 650,000 distinct CDR3 sequences, 12% seen once, with roughly a tenth in the top ten. The source was PBMCs from blood, collected on the day of vaccination. All receptors come from a man in his forties or fifties who received an inactivated influenza vaccine.

The genes are TRBV4-3 and TRBJ2-1, with unresolved D. Per the germline V gene, CDR1 is LGHNA and CDR2 is YSLEER. The CDR3 is 15 residues long. Trimming took 2 bases from V and 3 from J, leaving 11 bases between them. The CDR3 DNA is TGCGCCAGCAGCCAAAGCCAGAGCAGCTACAATGAGCAGTTCTTC. This encodes CASSQSQSSYNEQFF.

The table lists this clonotype with a few counts. The V and J genes are TRBV12-3 or TRBV12-4 and TRBJ1-5; D unresolved. The CDR3 is 14 amino acids. V gave up 4 bases and J gave up 0 bases, with 7 bases separating them. CDR3 nucleotide sequence: TGTGCCAGCAGTTGGACGGATAGCAATCAGCCCCAGCATTTT. It translates to CASSWTDSNQPQHF.

This clonotype was counted at least ten times. The rearrangement uses TRBV28 and TRBJ1-1; 7 positions match TRBD1. This CDR3 comprises 14 residues. V was clipped by 5 bases and J by 1 base; unmatched bases: 4. Germline V lookup: CDR1 MDHEN, CDR2 SYDVKM. CDR3 residues: CASSPGTANTEAFF. CDR3 in DNA: TGTGCCAGCAGTCCAGGGACAGCGAACACTGAAGCTTTCTTT.

V is TRBV10-3 and J is TRBJ2-1; D is uncertain. CDR1 is ENHRY, CDR2 SYGVKD, per germline. The V and J ends lost 6 bases and 9 bases respectively, with 12 bases between them. The CDR3 consists of 12 residues. CDR3 in amino acids: CAISDPMAEQFF. Here the CDR3 DNA reads TGTGCCATCAGCGACCCTATGGCTGAGCAGTTCTTC.

In this sample, this clonotype turned up many times. The genes are TRBV5-1 and TRBJ2-1; 12 nucleotides align to TRBD2. The CDR3 is 16 residues long. Losses at the gene ends were 0 bases for V and 8 bases for J; bases not matched to a gene: 6. From germline, CDR1 is SGHRS and CDR2 YFSETQ. For the CDR3, the DNA is TGCGCCAGCAGCTTGGCCCGGCTAGCGGGAGGGGATGAGCAGTTCTTC. It specifies CASSLARLAGGDEQFF.

The gene calls are TRBV10-3 and TRBJ2-3, with TRBD2 matching over 8 bases. The CDR3 contains 14 residues. CDR1 and CDR2 from the germline V gene are ENHRY and SYGVKD. V dropped 7 bases and J dropped 2; count of bases not matched to a gene: 5. CDR3 nucleotide sequence: TGTGCCATCATGCGGGGGGCGGACACAGATACGCAGTATTTT. It specifies CAIMRGADTDTQYF.

This chain links TRBV6-5 with TRBJ2-1, with D unclear. Germline assignment: CDR1 MNHEY and CDR2 SVGAGI. Deletions cut 7 bases from V and 3 bases from J, with 7 bases between. The CDR3 runs to 12 residues. CDR3 residues: CASNTGYNEQFF. Written as DNA, the CDR3 is TGTGCCAGCAATACCGGCTACAATGAGCAGTTCTTC.

The rearrangement links TRBV5-1 to TRBJ2-5, with D perhaps TRBD2 (6 bases). V was pared by 4 bases and J by 5 bases, with 15 bases between. This CDR3 has 14 residues. Germline V CDR1 and CDR2: SGHRS, YFSETQ. The CDR3 sequence: CASSPSQGGETQYF. The CDR3 DNA sequence: TGCGCCAGCAGCCCAAGTCAAGGAGGGGAGACCCAGTACTTC.

This clonotype has a handful of counts. CDR3 residues: CASSEAAGASGNTIYF. The CDR3 DNA follows: TGCGCCAGCAGTGAGGCGGCAGGGGCCTCTGGAAACACCATATATTTT. The gene calls are TRBV10-2 and TRBJ1-3, with D perhaps TRBD1 (6 bases). The ends were cut back, 2 bases at V and 0 bases at J, with 11 bases in the middle. The germline gives CDR1 WSHSY, CDR2 SAAADI. The CDR3 is 16 residues long.

This clonotype has just a few counts. The V and J genes are TRBV20-1 and TRBJ2-7; TRBD1 is a possible D gene (5 bases). Germline loops: CDR1 DFQATT, CDR2 SNEGSKA (reference sequence). The CDR3 contains 19 residues. Trimming left V 3 bases short and J 3 bases short, with 30 bases between. CDR3: CSASVGLGRTHPKGYEQYF. In nucleotides, the CDR3 is TGCAGTGCTAGTGTGGGATTGGGGCGGACACACCCAAAGGGCTACGAGCAGTACTTC.

This clonotype was counted between two and nine times. This chain joins TRBV20-1 and TRBJ2-7; D is uncertain. Germline CDR1 DFQATT, CDR2 SNEGSKA (reference sequence). This CDR3 is 12 amino acids long. The V end was cut by 0 bases, the J end by 4 bases, with 7 bases between. Written as DNA, the CDR3 is TGCAGTGCTAGAGATCCCAAATACGAGCAGTACTTC. Amino acid sequence: CSARDPKYEQYF.

The chain carries TRBV2 and TRBJ2-3, with TRBD2 identical over 12 bases. CDR1 and CDR2 from the germline V gene are SNHLY and FYNNEI. V lost 4 bases to trimming and J lost 8 bases; unmatched junction nucleotides: 13. This CDR3 is 17 amino acids long. CDR3 in DNA: TGTGCCAGCAGTGCCCGTCGGTCTAGCGGGGGGGCCGTTACGCAGTATTTT. Protein product: CASSARRSSGGAVTQYF.

This clonotype occurred many times. The rearrangement uses TRBV10-3 and TRBJ1-1; D is ambiguous. V gave up 6 bases and J gave up 4 bases, with 9 bases separating them. The CDR3 loop spans 12 amino acids. Germline-derived CDR1 and CDR2 are ENHRY and SYGVKD. CDR3 nucleotide sequence: TGTGCCATCAGAGGTCGGGGCACTGAAGCTTTCTTT. Translation gives CAIRGRGTEAFF.

The chain's CDR3 is CASSLAVHEQFF. The CDR3 DNA follows: TGTGCCAGCAGCTTGGCCGTGCATGAGCAGTTCTTC. The chain links TRBV5-6 to TRBJ2-1; D gene uncertain. Germline V lookup: CDR1 SGHDT, CDR2 YYEEEE. The V gene lost 0 bases and the J gene lost 8 bases, with 6 bases spanning the gap. CDR3 length: 12 residues.

This clonotype was counted between two and nine times. The J gene is TRBJ2-3, the V gene TRBV11-1; 12 positions match TRBD2. The CDR3 has 17 residues. Germline CDR1 reads SGHAT; CDR2 reads FQDESV (reference sequence). The V segment lost 6 bases and the J segment 2 bases; nucleotides outside the gene matches: 9. Written as DNA, the CDR3 is TGTGCCAGCAGTCCCACCGGACTAGCGGGATTCACAGATACGCAGTATTTT. It encodes CASSPTGLAGFTDTQYF.

This clonotype was detected a few times. V is TRBV18 and J is TRBJ1-5; the D is unclear. The germline V gene has CDR1 KGHSH and CDR2 LQKENI. This CDR3 has 16 residues. Trimming removed 2 bases from V and 3 bases from J, with 14 bases in between. CDR3 sequence reads: CASSPSSQSVNQPQHF. The CDR3 coding sequence is TGTGCCAGCTCACCATCTTCCCAATCCGTCAATCAGCCCCAGCATTTT.

This clonotype was observed a handful of times. The J gene is TRBJ2-2, the V gene TRBV5-1; 7 bases are shared with TRBD1. Germline V gives CDR1 SGHRS, CDR2 YFSETQ. The CDR3 is 16 residues long. The V gene end was trimmed by 2 bases and the J gene end by 4 bases; junction bases not matched to a gene: 8. In DNA form, the CDR3 reads TGCGCCAGCAGCTTTAAACGGACAGGCTTCACCGGGGAGCTGTTTTTT. The encoded protein is CASSFKRTGFTGELFF.

The chain recombines TRBV6-4 with TRBJ2-7; D could derive from TRBD1 or TRBD2 (5 bases each). Germline V gives CDR1 MRHNA, CDR2 SNTAGT. This CDR3 is built from 14 residues. V dropped 5 bases and J dropped 2 bases, with 13 bases sitting between them. The CDR3 sequence: CASSNRDGPYEQYF. The CDR3 nucleotides read TGTGCCAGCAGTAACCGGGACGGACCCTACGAGCAGTACTTC.

This clonotype was seen more than once but under ten times. This chain joins TRBV27 and TRBJ2-1, with unresolved D. The length of the CDR3 is 16 residues. V lost 4 bases, J lost 12 bases, and 25 bases lay in between. The germline V gene encodes CDR1 MNHEY and CDR2 SMNVEV (reference sequence). The CDR3 spells CASSSPHRPILQSQFF. The CDR3 DNA reads TGTGCCAGCAGTTCCCCTCACCGCCCAATATTACAATCGCAGTTCTTC.

This clonotype has only a few counts. This chain connects TRBV29-1 to TRBJ2-3, with 13 positions matching TRBD2. This CDR3 is built from 14 residues. Germline V gives CDR1 SQVTM, CDR2 ANQGSEA. Losses at the gene ends were 4 bases for V and 6 bases for J; bases not matched to a gene: 4. CDR3 bases: TGCAGCGTTGGGACTAGCGGGAGTCGCGATACGCAGTATTTT. Protein product: CSVGTSGSRDTQYF.

A few counts support this clonotype. The chain combines TRBV2 with TRBJ2-7; D may match TRBD1 or TRBD2 (5 bases each). Germline loops: CDR1 SNHLY, CDR2 FYNNEI. CDR3 size: 13 residues. Between the trimmed V and J ends, which lost 4 bases and 6 bases, there was a span of 13 bases. The CDR3 reads CASSGGRDSEQYF. The CDR3 DNA reads as TGTGCCAGCAGTGGGGGGAGAGATTCCGAGCAGTACTTC.

This clonotype was recorded at least ten times. This chain joins TRBV12-3 or TRBV12-4 and TRBJ2-1; 9 bases line up with TRBD1. The CDR3 contains 15 residues. The junction had 5 bases not matched to a gene; V was cut back by 2 bases and J by 6 bases. DNA for the CDR3: TGTGCCAGCAGTTTAAGGGACAGGGCCCCCAATGAGCAGTTCTTC. Its translation is CASSLRDRAPNEQFF.

The chain carries TRBV15 and TRBJ1-1, with 7 bases identical to TRBD1. CDR1 and CDR2 from the germline V gene are LNHNV and YYDKDF (reference sequence). The CDR3 runs 14 residues. J gave up 0 bases and V 7 bases, and 5 bases lay outside the gene matches. CDR3 DNA: TGTGCCACCATCAGGGGACAGATGAACACTGAAGCTTTCTTT. Protein product: CATIRGQMNTEAFF. Full variable domain (remainder filled in from reference TRBV15 and TRBJ1-1): DAMVIQNPRYQVTQFGKPVTLSCSQTLNHNVMYWYQQKSSQAPKLLFHYYDKDFNNEADTPDNFQSRRPNTSFCFLDIRSPGLGDTAMYLCATIRGQMNTEAFFGQGTRLTVV.

This clonotype has a count of ten or more. The gene calls are TRBV4-2 and TRBJ2-2; tentative D call: TRBD2 (5 bases). The CDR3 has 14 amino acids. Germline V gene sequence: CDR1 LGHNA, CDR2 YNFKEQ. V was cut by 5 bases and J by 7 bases, with 14 bases left in between. The CDR3 spells CASSDTSLSGELFF. The DNA of the CDR3 is TGTGCCAGCAGCGACACTAGTTTAAGCGGGGAGCTGTTTTTT.

This rearrangement joins TRBV7-9 to TRBJ2-5, with 9 bases lining up with TRBD2. The V segment lost 1 base and the J segment 4 bases; nucleotides outside the gene matches: 10. The CDR3 has 17 residues. CDR1 and CDR2 (germline): SEHNR, FQNEAQ (reference sequence). CDR3 sequence: CASSLVVAGVGGETQYF. The CDR3 coding sequence is TGTGCCAGCAGCTTAGTGGTAGCGGGAGTCGGGGGAGAGACCCAGTACTTC.

The sample holds many counts of this clonotype. The rearrangement links TRBV6-4 to TRBJ2-3, with D uncertain. The CDR3 is 15 amino acids. V gave up 2 bases and J gave up 0 bases, with 9 bases separating them. From germline, CDR1 is MRHNA and CDR2 SNTAGT. This CDR3 reads CASSDGQASTDTQYF. The CDR3 coding sequence is TGTGCCAGCAGTGACGGTCAGGCCAGCACAGATACGCAGTATTTT.

This clonotype was detected a few times. The chain couples TRBV6-1 to TRBJ2-7; 11 bases match TRBD1. V lost 6 bases to trimming and J lost 6 bases; unmatched junction nucleotides: 10. Germline V gene sequence: CDR1 MNHNS, CDR2 SASEGT. The CDR3 is made up of 15 amino acids. CDR3 loop: CASRRKDRGLFEQYF. In nucleotides, the CDR3 is TGTGCCAGCAGACGCAAGGACAGGGGGCTTTTCGAGCAGTACTTC.

To note about this clonotype: Mismatch with germline at one junction end may stem from a read error. The chain combines TRBV4-2 with TRBJ2-2; D may be TRBD2 (5 bases). The CDR3 spans 14 residues. Looked up from germline, CDR1 is LGHNA and CDR2 is YNFKEQ. The CDR3 DNA is TGTGCCAGCAGCCAGGCTGAGAACACCGGGGATCTGTTTTTT. Translation gives CASSQAENTGDLFF.

The chain joins TRBV11-3 to TRBJ2-5; tentative D call: TRBD2 (6 bases). CDR3 size: 15 residues. V gave up 1 base and J gave up 4 bases, with 13 bases separating them. Looked up from germline, CDR1 is SGHNT and CDR2 is YENEEA. The CDR3: CASSLGRGIGETQYF. The CDR3 DNA reads as TGTGCCAGCAGCTTAGGCCGCGGGATCGGAGAGACCCAGTACTTC.

CDR3 amino acids: CASSPLSRDTQYF. DNA of the CDR3: TGTGCCAGCAGTCCCCTGTCCCGGGATACGCAGTATTTT. The chain has TRBV27 and TRBJ2-3; no clear D. Trimming took off 5 bases at V and 6 bases at J, with 12 bases between the two ends. The CDR3 is 13 residues long. Germline V gene data show CDR1 as MNHEY and CDR2 as SMNVEV (reference sequence).

This chain joins TRBV19 and TRBJ2-3; maybe TRBD2 (6 bases). The CDR3 length is 14 residues. Germline V gene lookup returns CDR1 LNHDA and CDR2 SQIVND (reference sequence). Deletions cut 7 bases from V and 7 bases from J, with 18 bases between. Written as DNA, the CDR3 is TGTGCCAGTATGCCCGGGGGTACGAGGAATACGCAGTATTTT. Protein: CASMPGGTRNTQYF. The complete variable domain, with remaining parts taken from reference TRBV19 and TRBJ2-3, reads DGGITQSPKYLFRKEGQNVTLSCEQNLNHDAMYWYRQDPGQGLRLIYYSQIVNDFQKGDIAEGYSVSREKKESFPLTVTSAQKNPTAFYLCASMPGGTRNTQYFGPGTRLTVL.

This clonotype has ten or more counts. This sequence joins TRBV6-5 and TRBJ2-7; no firm D call. Between the trimmed V and J ends, which lost 2 bases and 2 bases, there was a span of 7 bases. This CDR3 is built from 13 residues. Germline assignment: CDR1 MNHEY and CDR2 SVGAGI. CDR3 amino acids: CASSYGRTYEQYF. The CDR3 DNA sequence: TGTGCCAGCAGTTACGGTAGGACCTACGAGCAGTACTTC.